One and the same sample provided the 21 T cell receptor beta chains below, sequenced in a study of blood T cell repertoires in COVID-19. TCRdb keeps only in-frame clones here, not all; method: immunoSEQ multiplex PCR. Seen here are almost 200,000 clones, around four fifths observed once, and the top ten hold 0.8% to 0.95%. What was sequenced was peripheral blood. The receptors derive from a man in his sixties with COVID-19, enrolled during active disease.

This chain links TRBV2 with TRBJ2-7; weak D call: TRBD2 (5 bases). This CDR3 comprises 12 residues. Trimming took off 7 bases at V and 5 bases at J, with 12 bases between the two ends. Germline CDR1 SNHLY, CDR2 FYNNEI. For the CDR3, the DNA is TGTGCCAGCACCTCTCTTAGCGACGAGCAGTACTTC. Protein sequence: CASTSLSDEQYF.

This clone was counted between two and nine times. The V gene is TRBV4-1, the J gene TRBJ2-5; 13 nucleotides agree with TRBD2. Trimming took 3 bases from V and 4 from J; bases not matched to a gene: 11. The CDR3 is made up of 18 amino acids. Germline values: CDR1 MGHRA, CDR2 YSYEKL. The CDR3 sequence is CASSQKTQLAGGVETQYF. The CDR3 DNA is TGCGCCAGCAGCCAGAAGACACAACTAGCGGGAGGGGTAGAGACCCAGTACTTC.

CDR3 nucleotide sequence: TGTGCCAGCAGCGATGGGTCTACAGGAAACTATGGCTACACCTTC. Its protein is CASSDGSTGNYGYTF. The chain has TRBV6-5 and TRBJ1-2, with a possible D match to TRBD1 (5 bases). V lost 6 bases and J 2 bases, leaving 16 bases between the germline ends. The CDR3 runs 15 residues. Germline V gene lookup returns CDR1 MNHEY and CDR2 SVGAGI.

This sequence joins TRBV28 and TRBJ1-5; D ambiguous. The CDR3 is made up of 15 amino acids. Germline V gene data show CDR1 as MDHEN and CDR2 as SYDVKM. Trimming took off 2 bases at V and 0 bases at J, with 8 bases between the two ends. CDR3 nucleotides: TGTGCCAGCAGTTTAGGTAGCACTAGCAATCAGCCCCAGCATTTT. Amino acid sequence: CASSLGSTSNQPQHF. Variable domain in full (rest from reference TRBV28 and TRBJ1-5): DVKVTQSSRYLVKRTGEKVFLECVQDMDHENMFWYRQDPGLGLRLIYFSYDVKMKEKGDIPEGYSVSREKKERFSLILESASTNQTSMYLCASSLGSTSNQPQHFGDGTRLSIL.

The genes are TRBV7-2 and TRBJ2-1; a possible D gene is TRBD2 (5 bases). The CDR3 contains 15 residues. Trimming removed 5 bases from V and 7 bases from J, with 18 bases in between. Germline V gene data show CDR1 as SGHTA and CDR2 as FQGNSA. The CDR3 loop reads CASSMTTLVANEQFF. In DNA, the CDR3 is TGTGCCAGCAGCATGACTACCCTGGTTGCAAATGAGCAGTTCTTC. Full variable domain (remainder filled in from reference TRBV7-2 and TRBJ2-1): GAGVSQSPSNKVTEKGKDVELRCDPISGHTALYWYRQSLGQGLEFLIYFQGNSAPDKSGLPSDRFSAERTGGSVSTLTIQRTQQEDSAVYLCASSMTTLVANEQFFGPGTRLTVL.

This clone came up a few times. The chain's CDR3 is CASSPGTPPIQPQHF. CDR3 nucleotide sequence: TGTGCCAGCAGTCCCGGGACACCCCCTATCCAGCCCCAGCATTTT. This rearrangement joins TRBV27 to TRBJ1-5, with D perhaps matching TRBD1 (6 bases). Germline loops: CDR1 MNHEY, CDR2 SMNVEV (reference sequence). Deletions cut 5 bases from V and 7 bases from J, with 18 bases between. This CDR3 is built from 15 residues.

In this sample, this clone turned up once. V gene TRBV28 combines with J gene TRBJ1-4, with D maybe TRBD1 (6 bases). V was clipped by 4 bases and J by 5 bases, with 14 bases between them. Germline V CDR1 and CDR2: MDHEN, SYDVKM. The CDR3 has 15 amino acids. CDR3 coding DNA: TGTGCCAGCAGTTCTACAGGGCAAGGAAATGAAAAACTGTTTTTT. Translated, it gives CASSSTGQGNEKLFF.

This clone has more than one count but fewer than ten. The chain links TRBV12-3 or TRBV12-4 to TRBJ2-7; D gene uncertain. CDR3 length: 11 amino acids. V lost 6 bases and J 1 base, leaving 4 bases between the germline ends. CDR3 region: CASSQSYEQYF. In DNA form, the CDR3 reads TGTGCCAGCAGCCAATCCTACGAGCAGTACTTC.

The V gene is TRBV29-1, the J gene TRBJ2-7, with 7 bases lining up with TRBD1. The junction had 5 bases not matched to a gene; V was cut back by 4 bases and J by 5 bases. The CDR3 is made up of 12 amino acids. From germline, CDR1 is SQVTM and CDR2 ANQGSEA. The CDR3 sequence: CSVGRGIDEQYF. The CDR3 DNA follows: TGCAGCGTTGGCAGGGGGATAGACGAGCAGTACTTC.

About this clone: This specimen includes other DNA sequences encoding the same CDR3. This chain connects TRBV6-5 to TRBJ1-1, with 7 bases that match TRBD1. The V gene's germline CDR1 is MNHEY and CDR2 SVGAGI. Unmatched junction bases numbered 0, after V lost 2 bases and J lost 0 bases. The CDR3 runs to 14 residues. The DNA of the CDR3 is TGTGCCAGCAGTTACGACAGGGTGAACACTGAAGCTTTCTTT. This translates into CASSYDRVNTEAFF.

The chain employs TRBV5-6 and TRBJ1-2; TRBD1 matches 8 bases. This CDR3 is built from 17 residues. Germline trimming cut 0 bases from V and 8 bases from J; bases unmatched to any gene: 15. Germline CDR1 and CDR2: SGHDT and YYEEEE. CDR3 nucleotide sequence: TGTGCCAGCAGCTTGGCAGTCCTGGGGCAGGGGGCTGGAGGCTACACCTTC. Amino acid sequence: CASSLAVLGQGAGGYTF.

The gene calls are TRBV7-9 and TRBJ1-1; D is ambiguous. The length of the CDR3 is 15 residues. Trimming left V 7 bases short and J 3 bases short, with 18 bases between. Germline V gives CDR1 SEHNR, CDR2 FQNEAQ (reference sequence). The CDR3 nucleotides are TGTGCCAGCACCCCGAGGGAAGGGCCATACACTGAAGCTTTCTTT. Residues: CASTPREGPYTEAFF.

The chain uses TRBV6-2 or TRBV6-3 and TRBJ2-7; D is ambiguous. The CDR3 loop spans 16 amino acids. The V and J ends lost 0 bases and 3 bases respectively, with 15 bases between them. Germline CDR1 and CDR2: MNHEY and SVGEGT. The CDR3 sequence is CASSYSLTWASYEQYF. CDR3 DNA sequence: TGTGCCAGCAGTTACTCATTAACCTGGGCAAGCTACGAGCAGTACTTC.

In its sample, this clone was seen once. The chain couples TRBV12-3 or TRBV12-4 to TRBJ1-2; D is unresolved. V dropped 2 bases and J dropped 7 bases, with 11 bases sitting between them. This CDR3 has 13 amino acids. This chain's CDR3 is CASSLYGGSGYTF. Here the CDR3 DNA reads TGTGCCAGCAGTTTATACGGAGGGAGTGGCTACACCTTC.

This sequence joins TRBV7-3 and TRBJ2-1, with TRBD1 as a possible D gene (5 bases). Trimming took off 1 base at V and 1 base at J, with 11 bases between the two ends. Germline V gene data show CDR1 as SGHTA and CDR2 as FQGTGA. The CDR3 is made up of 16 amino acids. This CDR3 is CASSLSIGASYNEQFF. In DNA form, the CDR3 reads TGTGCCAGCAGCTTAAGTATAGGGGCTTCCTACAATGAGCAGTTCTTC.

This clone came up many times. The rearrangement uses TRBV27 and TRBJ1-5; D not resolved. The germline CDR1 and CDR2 sequences are MNHEY and SMNVEV (reference sequence). The CDR3 spans 14 residues. The V end was cut by 3 bases, the J end by 0 bases, with 6 bases between. CDR3 sequence: CASSFEASNQPQHF. The CDR3 region has the DNA TGTGCCAGCAGTTTCGAAGCTAGCAATCAGCCCCAGCATTTT.

This sequence joins TRBV5-1 and TRBJ1-1; the match to TRBD1 covers 7 bases. Looked up from germline, CDR1 is SGHRS and CDR2 is YFSETQ. The CDR3 covers 14 residues. Trimming at V came to 4 bases and at J to 7 bases, leaving 10 bases not matched to a gene. The CDR3 bases are TGCGCCAGCAGCAACCGGGACAGCCCCTATGAAGCTTTCTTT. It specifies CASSNRDSPYEAFF.

The rearrangement links TRBV7-2 to TRBJ2-5; D is possibly TRBD2 (6 bases). In germline, CDR1 is SGHTA, CDR2 FQGNSA. Trimming left V 4 bases short and J 5 bases short, with 11 bases between. The CDR3 has 13 residues. CDR3 nucleotides: TGTGCCAGCAGCTGGGAGGCAGGGGAGACCCAGTACTTC. Translating it yields CASSWEAGETQYF.

This rearrangement joins TRBV6-2 or TRBV6-3 to TRBJ1-1; D not certain. Trimming shortened V by 2 bases and J by 4 bases, and 8 bases separated the two germline ends. This CDR3 comprises 13 residues. Germline V gene lookup returns CDR1 MNHEY and CDR2 SVGEGT. The CDR3 DNA reads TGTGCCAGCAGTTACATAGGGAGCACTGAAGCTTTCTTT. Protein sequence: CASSYIGSTEAFF.

This sequence joins TRBV5-4 and TRBJ2-1; tentatively, D is TRBD2 (6 bases). V lost 3 bases to trimming and J lost 15 bases, with 16 bases between them. This CDR3 comprises 12 residues. Germline lookup yields CDR1 SGHNT and CDR2 YYREEE (reference sequence). The CDR3 loop reads CASSWGDRPPFF. CDR3 DNA: TGTGCCAGCAGCTGGGGGGACCGACCGCCGTTCTTC.

This chain uses TRBV3-1 (or the pseudogene TRBV3-2) with TRBJ1-1; maybe TRBD1 (5 bases). This CDR3 is built from 15 residues. V was trimmed by 2 bases and J by 4 bases, leaving 14 bases between them. The germline gives CDR1 LGHDT, CDR2 YNNKEL (reference sequence). CDR3 DNA: TGTGCCAGCAGCCAATTCGTCTTCGACAGCACTGAAGCTTTCTTT. Amino acids: CASSQFVFDSTEAFF.